Listed below are T cell receptor beta chains from one sample, sequenced in a study of Graves' ophthalmopathy and Graves' hyperthyroidism. Using its own MiXCR run on the multiplex PCR reads, TCRdb lists one record per CDR3 protein. This table has some 1.1 million distinct CDR3 sequences, about 36% appearing once. What was sequenced was peripheral blood or thyroid tissue (not recorded which). These receptors were taken from an adult man with Graves' hyperthyroidism. The CDR3 runs from the conserved cysteine through the conserved F or W.

V gene	J gene	CDR3 protein
TRBV7-6	TRBJ2-6	CASSFRGLSSGANVLTF
TRBV20-1	TRBJ1-4	CSARSGPTEKLFF
TRBV10-3	TRBJ2-5	CAISESNARGLETQYF
TRBV9	TRBJ2-5	CASSVAGGQTGQTQYF
TRBV13	TRBJ2-7	CASSFDRGKSYEQYF
TRBV7-2	TRBJ1-2	CASRGMEGYTF
TRBV5-1	TRBJ2-7	CASSDRQSSYEQYF
TRBV5-5	TRBJ1-3	CASSPGLTGGNTIYF
TRBV25-1	TRBJ2-2	CASSWSTSNTGELFF
TRBV7-7	TRBJ2-6	CASSLGTGALSGANVLTF
TRBV7-2	TRBJ2-7	CASSLGRQGVWTYEQYF
TRBV6-5	TRBJ2-7	CAGSYSPQRKRINEQYF
TRBV20-1	TRBJ2-5	CSARKGGRQETQYF
TRBV19	TRBJ1-1	CASRGRSSTEAFF
TRBV29-1	TRBJ1-6	CSVGDRVDSPLHF
TRBV29-1	TRBJ2-7	CSVEGTDSYEQYF
TRBV6-5	TRBJ1-1	CASSPGQPLNTEAFF
TRBV19	TRBJ2-7	CASSPKGIHEQCF
TRBV20-1	TRBJ2-7	CSARPSGSSYEQYF
TRBV29-1	TRBJ2-5	CSVDGGNTGETQYF
TRBV6-1	TRBJ1-1	CASGEQPNTEAFF
TRBV7-6	TRBJ2-5	CASSPLTGGAQETQYF
TRBV7-9	TRBJ2-7	CASSLFVGESSYEQYF
TRBV7-2	TRBJ2-7	CASSSRQGSPYEQYF